This TCR beta chain is drawn from a study of cytomegalovirus exposure and HLA in healthy donors (dated by TCRdb to the late 2010s). With regard to the full study: An earlier analysis of roughly 570 of the donors reported 276 Gb of sequence data and 117 million unique TCR beta sequences obtained from some 200 million T cells. An early release that covered about 600 HLA-typed donors contained approximately 300 gigabases of sequencing data and roughly 84 million unique TCR sequences. Among the roughly 370 genotyped donors, more than 70% belonged to the genetic ancestry cluster associated with self-reported Caucasian donors. The study aimed to test whether signatures of past pathogen exposure could be identified by cataloging public T cell receptors. The study profiled the T cell repertoires of 500 to 800 subjects by immunosequencing and related them to cytomegalovirus serostatus. Along with the roughly 710-subject first cohort, a separate validation cohort of roughly 110 different subjects was used. To predict cytomegalovirus infection status, the study combined high-throughput TCR immunosequencing, statistical association of individual TCRs with disease status, and machine learning. A later analysis re-analyzed previously published TCR beta repertoires from 600 to 850 donors and added high-resolution HLA genotyping to study TCR occurrence patterns. Rather than drawing on any new phenotypic data, the later analysis identified candidate immune exposures from TCR beta sequences and the way those sequences occurred across donors. An earlier analysis of more than 450 of the donors used high-throughput TCR beta sequencing to judge whether each TCR beta V gene segment behaved as functional or pseudogenic. Donor age, sex, ethnicity and CMV serostatus were compiled together with the repertoire data. A later genetic analysis used genome-wide SNP genotypes for about three fifths of the 666 donors, treating that subset as a discovery cohort. Every discovery cohort repertoire had been produced on one sequencing platform. Class I and class II HLA loci were covered by the typing at four-digit resolution. Typing coverage differed by locus: A, B, C, DRB1 and DQB1 were typed in roughly 620-640 donors, DQA1 in about 550, DPA1 in nearly 610, and DPB1 in around 440. About five DR-DQ haplotypes were treated as single units for association and clustering because of strong linkage in the cohort. Among around 400 genotyped donors of the cohort, an average of around 250,000 unique TCR beta nucleotide sequences was sequenced per donor, of which 15% to 20% were non-productive. On the study overall, not on this receptor specifically: CMV serostatus was the only immune exposure information available for the cohort. Because HLA typing was missing for some donors at each locus, association tests included only the typed subset. When HLA alleles, especially DR and DQ, strongly co-occurred, TCR associations were difficult to assign to individual alleles. The earlier analysis of approximately 590 of the donors excluded some 16 rarely observed V segments, including chromosome 9 orphons, because counts were too low. The presence/absence analyses assumed that sequencing depth was roughly uniform across donors, and that assumption may not be true. Most TCR sequences were observed very rarely across donors, whereas some public TCRs were present in many individuals. An association between a missense DCLRE1C variant and V-gene and J-gene trimming of TCR beta chains was found in a later genetic analysis and replicated in an independent cohort. According to the authors, the approach could potentially be generalized to other disease states and immunological phenotypes. In this cohort, only TCR beta chains were sequenced, and detectable features were limited by the absence of alpha or paired-chain data. An earlier analysis of some 590 of the donors showed that most TCR beta V segments appeared in productive rearrangements either about 87% or about 30% of the time, which broadly matched IMGT annotations. A few of the identified cytomegalovirus-associated TCR beta chains were confirmed in vitro to be specific for cytomegalovirus antigens. The study gave a list of about 150 TCR beta chains associated with cytomegalovirus. A group of highly shared sequence variants was considered likely to be a technical artifact of the sequencing pipeline. According to a later genetic analysis, donors in an Asian-associated ancestry cluster had fewer N-insertions in productive TCRs than the approximately 610-donor mean. In a later analysis, several top co-occurrence clusters were reported to appear linked to parvovirus B19, influenza, CMV and Epstein-Barr virus. The classifier was reported to diagnose cytomegalovirus status with high specificity and sensitivity in both the original and validation cohorts. In a later analysis, most CMV-associated TCR beta chains were found to appear HLA-restricted, with HLA associations seemingly driven largely by CMV exposure. Because the 87-base-pair reads could not distinguish some IMGT-functional V segments, including TRBV6-2 and TRBV6-3, those segments were excluded. A further reported finding was that TCR beta sequences accurately predicted the HLA-A and HLA-B alleles for most subjects in the first cohort. In a later analysis, HLA-associated TCR beta chains showed more clonal expansion and lower generation probabilities than non-associated chains that were equally common. Specific HLA alleles were associated with over 15,000 TCR beta sequences at a false discovery rate of 0.05 in a later analysis. A later analysis found that TCR association rates varied across HLA loci, with DRB1 alleles showing the most associated TCRs and HLA-C alleles the fewest. Linkage disequilibrium might explain the correlated functional status among segregating V segments, but an unknown experimental factor could not be excluded.

A note on this clone: Its antigen specificity is not known. No per-base quality is available; no much larger clone lies one base away.

The cohort was made up of about 610 healthy bone marrow donors. All cohort members were sampled while nominally healthy, although unrecorded immune exposures were likely present. The donor was CMV seronegative and was included in the group of several hundred seronegative cohort members. Each donor provided a peripheral blood sample, and peripheral blood mononuclear cells were used for TCR beta sequencing. Genomic DNA extraction from the blood cell samples was performed with the Qiagen DNeasy Blood Extraction Kit. Receptor libraries were prepared by the immunoSEQ multiplex PCR assay. For the multiplex PCR, a mixture combining 60 forward primers for TCR Vbeta segments and 13 reverse primers for TCR Jbeta segments was used. The CDR3 region of rearranged TCR beta genes was amplified from genomic DNA by a multiplex PCR assay. The Illumina HiSeq System was used to sequence the amplified TCR beta libraries as 87-base-pair reads. Processing in the source paper ran as follows. In a later analysis, around 80 million unique TCR beta chains were counted across the roughly 700 repertoires, and about 10 million of these chains were shared by at least two donors. A nearest-neighbor algorithm error-corrected the raw reads and collapsed the reads into unique sequences, merging closely related sequences to remove PCR and sequencing errors. CDR3 sequences were aligned to IMGT reference sequences to assign V, D and J gene segments. Each retained sequence needed at least a six-nucleotide match to both a V gene segment and a J gene segment. A rearrangement counted as productive if the CDR3 had no stop codons and remained in frame with V and J, and every other rearrangement counted as non-productive. CDR3 was defined according to IMGT convention as the region running from the second conserved V-encoded cysteine to the conserved J-encoded phenylalanine. The earlier analysis of 550 to 650 of the donors excluded any sequence lacking an unambiguous match to a single V gene segment. An earlier analysis of fewer than 750 of the donors called V segments functional above 56.7% productive rearrangements and segregating when the between-donor standard deviation exceeded 5%. A statistical classification framework was built to diagnose cytomegalovirus status from the catalog of TCR beta chain sequences. A later analysis assigned V and J genes by comparing TCR nucleotide sequences with IMGT/GENE-DB human TR gene sequences. In a later analysis, CDR3 sequences and most-parsimonious VDJ recombination scenarios were assigned using the TCRdist pipeline. A later analysis defined each TCR beta chain by its CDR3 amino acid sequence plus V-gene family, and excluded reads lacking a unique V-gene family. In a later analysis, 550 to 650 highly shared, low-generation-probability nucleotide sequences were removed to address suspected cross-contamination and a sequencing artifact. In a later analysis, a clonal expansion index was calculated for each public chain from normalized within-repertoire ranks of inferred template counts. Generation probabilities in a later analysis came from a VDJ recombination model fitted to out-of-frame rearrangements, and those results were checked against IGoR. A later analysis scored TCR-TCR, TCR-HLA and TCR-CMV co-occurrence with hypergeometric tests, applying a repertoire-size bias correction to TCR pairs. In a later analysis, false discovery rates were estimated by permuting HLA or CMV assignments 20 times. A later analysis grouped co-occurring TCRs with DBSCAN, adding TCRdist sequence similarity when clustering within HLA-allele-positive subsets. Repertoires with fewer than 30,000 or more than 120,000 public chains were left out of co-occurrence clustering, as were several repertoires with anomalous nucleotide sharing. TCRdb provides this immuneACCESS table in a form limited to in-frame rearrangements. Some clones are lacking; in checked studies, under half of them reflect an unresolved V gene, and why the rest are absent is not known. That table is the source of V, J and clone size, and D and trimming were worked out from the DNA. The sample yields around 74,000 clones; 79% were counted once. The top ten clones comprise roughly 2.5% of the sample.

The CDR3 holds 16 amino acids from the cysteine to the phenylalanine. Just CDR3 DNA is preserved here, 48 bases in frame from base 1. After removal of 3 bases from V and 7 bases from J, the junction retains 7 bases not matched to a gene. The germline V gene encodes CDR1 SGHTA and CDR2 FQGNSA. The rearrangement joined TRBV7-2 to TRBJ1-6; a stretch of 9 junction bases matches TRBD1. This receptor was taken from a man aged 30-40 years in good health and CMV-seronegative. The sample comprised PBMCs. In nucleotides, the sequence is TGTGCCAGCAGCTTTCCTTGGGACAGGGAAAATTCACCCCTCCACTTT. This is translated as CASSFPWDRENSPLHF.